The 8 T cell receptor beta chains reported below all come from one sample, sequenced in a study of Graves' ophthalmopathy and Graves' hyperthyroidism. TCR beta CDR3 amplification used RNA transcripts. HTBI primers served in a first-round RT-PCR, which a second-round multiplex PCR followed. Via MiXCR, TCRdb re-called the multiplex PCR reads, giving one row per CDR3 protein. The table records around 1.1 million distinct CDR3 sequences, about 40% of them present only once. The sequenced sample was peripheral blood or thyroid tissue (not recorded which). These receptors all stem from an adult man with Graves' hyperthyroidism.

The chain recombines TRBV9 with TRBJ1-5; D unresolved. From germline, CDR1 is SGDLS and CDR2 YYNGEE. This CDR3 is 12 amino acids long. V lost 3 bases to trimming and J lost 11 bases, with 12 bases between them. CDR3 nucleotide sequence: TGTGCCAGCAGCGCCGCCCTCGGGACCCAGCATTTT. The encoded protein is CASSAALGTQHF.

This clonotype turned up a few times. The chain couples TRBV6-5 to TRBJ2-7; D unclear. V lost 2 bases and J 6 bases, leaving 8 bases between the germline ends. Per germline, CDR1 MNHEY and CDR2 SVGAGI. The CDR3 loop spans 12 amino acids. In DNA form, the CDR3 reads TGTGCCAGCAGTTACGAAAGATTCGAGCAGTACTTC. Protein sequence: CASSYERFEQYF.

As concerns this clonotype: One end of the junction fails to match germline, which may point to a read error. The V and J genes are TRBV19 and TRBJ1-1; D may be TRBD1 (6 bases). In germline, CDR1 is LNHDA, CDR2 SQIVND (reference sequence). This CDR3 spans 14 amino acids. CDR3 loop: CASSILRGTTGAFF. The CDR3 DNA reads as TGTGCCAGTAGTATATTGAGGGGGACCACTGGAGCTTTCTTT.

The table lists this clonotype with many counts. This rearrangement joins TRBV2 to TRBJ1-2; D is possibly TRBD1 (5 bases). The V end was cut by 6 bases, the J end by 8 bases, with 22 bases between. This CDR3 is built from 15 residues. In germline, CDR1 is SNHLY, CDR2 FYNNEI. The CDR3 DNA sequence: TGTGCCAGCAGCCCCACCGACAGAGCCGCGGGAGGCTACACCTTC. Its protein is CASSPTDRAAGGYTF.

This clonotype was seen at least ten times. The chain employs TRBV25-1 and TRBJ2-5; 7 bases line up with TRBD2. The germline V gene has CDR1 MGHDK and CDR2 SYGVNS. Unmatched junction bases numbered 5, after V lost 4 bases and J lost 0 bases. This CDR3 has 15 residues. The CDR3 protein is CASSGGGSYQETQYF. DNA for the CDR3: TGTGCCAGCAGTGGGGGAGGGAGTTACCAAGAGACCCAGTACTTC.

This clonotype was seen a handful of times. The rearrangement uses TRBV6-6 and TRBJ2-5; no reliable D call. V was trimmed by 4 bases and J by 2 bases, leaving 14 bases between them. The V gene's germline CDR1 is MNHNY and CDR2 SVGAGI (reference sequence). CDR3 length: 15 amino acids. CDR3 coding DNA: TGTGCCAGCAGTTCCCAGTTTAGTCTACAAGAGACCCAGTACTTC. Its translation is CASSSQFSLQETQYF.

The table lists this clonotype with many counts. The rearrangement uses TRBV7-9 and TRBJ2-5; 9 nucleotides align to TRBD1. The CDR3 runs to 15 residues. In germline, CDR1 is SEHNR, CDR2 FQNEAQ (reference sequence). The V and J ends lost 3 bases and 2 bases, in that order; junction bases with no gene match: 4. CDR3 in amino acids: CASSFFGQGQETQYF. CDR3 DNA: TGTGCCAGCAGCTTCTTCGGACAGGGGCAAGAGACCCAGTACTTC.

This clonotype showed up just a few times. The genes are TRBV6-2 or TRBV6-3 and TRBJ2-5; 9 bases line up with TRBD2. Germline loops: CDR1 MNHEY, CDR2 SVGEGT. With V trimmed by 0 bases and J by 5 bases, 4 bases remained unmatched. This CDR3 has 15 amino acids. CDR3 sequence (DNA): TGTGCCAGCAGTTACTCGGCTAGCGGGGCGGAGACCCAGTACTTC. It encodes CASSYSASGAETQYF.